This T cell receptor (beta chain) was identified during a study of OX40 agonist ivuxolimab in advanced cancers. About the research overall: Six ivuxolimab dose levels, 0.01 to 10 mg/kg, were given intravenously every 2 weeks. There were three patients with partial responses, one having hepatocellular carcinoma and two cutaneous melanoma.

CDR1 and CDR2 from the germline V gene are SEHNR and FQNEAQ (reference sequence). V was trimmed by 3 bases and J by 3 bases, leaving 10 bases between them. The CDR3 is 14 amino acids. Findings and caveats of the study: Antigen targets of the expanded peripheral T cells went undetermined.

The assay was immunoSEQ multiplex PCR, and TCRdb's table has in-frame clones only and misses some. The sample consists of roughly 75,000 clones, approximately 89% of them appearing once. Points on this clone: Its antigen is undetermined.

This TCR was recovered from an adult with an advanced solid tumor such as melanoma, head and neck, liver or kidney cancer. Sample: CD4+ or CD8+ T cells sorted from blood, taken in a trial of the OX40 agonist ivuxolimab. The rearrangement joins TRBV7-9 to TRBJ2-3; D is unclear. The CDR3: CASSLQVGTDTQYF. DNA of the CDR3: TGTGCCAGCAGCTTGCAGGTTGGGACAGATACGCAGTATTTT.